This T cell receptor (beta chain) is drawn from a study of T cell responses to AZD1222 COVID-19 vaccine (dated by TCRdb to about 2021). The study in broad terms: TCR sequencing was performed for 230 to 250 trial participants, of whom some 200 were given two doses of AZD1222 and 26 were given two doses of MenACWY control vaccine. Trial participants were enrolled into age subgroups of 18-55, 56-69 and 70-plus years, which contained 148, 28 and 57 TCR-sequenced participants, respectively.

This specimen's time point label, interpreted: about 28 days (+/-7) after the second vaccine dose. Because spike-specific TCR depth and breadth did not differ between the two schedules, AZD1222 recipients who got a second dose at roughly 4 weeks were pooled with those who got a second dose at roughly 12 weeks. The vaccinee samples were drawn from two UK trials, COV001 and COV002, one of which was a single-blind randomized controlled phase 2/3 trial testing AZD1222 (ChAdOx1 nCoV-19) in healthy adults. For TCRbeta chain sequencing, PBMC samples from trial participants were taken at day 0 and at day 28 after the second dose. About this clone: Its antigen is currently not known. Base qualities are not recorded, but no much larger clone differs from it by a single base.

Paper-wide results and their limitations: Epitopes outside the regions mutated in the B.1.351 and B.1.1.7 variants were reportedly recognized by nearly half of the unique spike-specific TCRs. The 56-69-year group was small, and its depth increase did not reach significance, likely because of low power. Participants were mostly white British, with more females than males. The authors suggested clonal diversity may have been underestimated. Conclusions about previously exposed vaccinees are limited because only six or seven AZD1222 recipients were SARS-CoV-2 seropositive at baseline. Because no day 14 peak-response samples were available, the repertoires could be characterized only after the peak T cell response. The whole spike protein was spanned by vaccine-associated CD4 TCRs, and dominant responses were seen in regions 160-218 and 743-854. Spike-specific TCR breadth and depth rose significantly after two AZD1222 doses compared with day 0 and with MenACWY recipients.

The CDR3 regions of human TCRbeta chains were analyzed by immunosequencing. Per the original workflow: Repertoire TCRs were matched against a reference library of SARS-CoV-2-specific TCRs generated with the MIRA antigen-specificity platform. Breadth was defined as the fraction of unique TCRs that were SARS-CoV-2-associated, and depth was defined as the fraction of total T cells that were SARS-CoV-2-associated. Using the MIRA data, every spike-specific TCR was mapped to the spike region that the TCR reacted to and assigned to either a CD4 or a CD8 class. Log10-transformed breadth and depth values were compared by one-way ANOVA with Sidak's multiple comparisons tests. TCRdb provides this immuneACCESS table in a form limited to in-frame rearrangements. Some clones are lacking; in checked studies, under half of them reflect an unresolved V gene, and why the rest are absent is not known. The DNA gave D and trimming, while V, J and clone size come from that table. The sample table records 90,000 to 100,000 clones; 75% to 90% of these occur just once. Over 3.5% of the sample lies in the top ten.

Via the germline V gene (reference sequence), CDR1 is PRHDT and CDR2 FYEKMQ. Deletion took 5 bases off V and 7 bases off J, with a span of 18 bases between the germline ends. The CDR3, cysteine through phenylalanine, is 14 amino acids long. The DNA shown is the 42-base CDR3, in frame from base 1. The V gene is TRBV13 and the J gene is TRBJ2-7, and TRBD1 may be the D gene, going by 5 matching bases. This receptor was obtained from an adult who received the AZD1222 COVID-19 vaccine. This specimen consisted of peripheral blood, obtained 28 days after the second AZD1222 dose. The CDR3 reads as follows: CASSPSAWGLEQYF. Here is the DNA: TGTGCCAGCAGCCCCTCTGCGTGGGGCCTGGAGCAGTACTTC.